Listed below are T cell receptor beta chains from one sample, sequenced in a study of PD-1 blockade in classical Hodgkin lymphoma. The data were produced by immunoSEQ multiplex PCR, yet TCRdb's version contains in-frame clones alone and is incomplete. In the table there are 20,000 to 25,000 clones, roughly two thirds of which are singletons. The material was peripheral blood mononuclear cells (PBMCs), obtained at baseline. These receptors originate from a human donor with classical Hodgkin lymphoma. Each CDR3 is given with its conserved first and last residue. D genes are given only for firm matches. Clone size, where shown, is once, few, many, or a class for clones that have expanded.

size	J	V	D	DNA	CDR3
-	TRBJ2-1	TRBV15	TRBD1	TGTGCCACCAGCAGAGATCGCCACAGGGGGCAGAATGAGCAGTTCTTC	CATSRDRHRGQNEQFF
-	TRBJ1-3	TRBV5-4	-	TGTGCCAGCAGCTCCGCCGGGGGAAACACCATATATTTT	CASSSAGGNTIYF
-	TRBJ1-5	TRBV19	TRBD1	TGTGCCAGTAGCAAGGACAGGGTAATACCCCAGCATTTT	CASSKDRVIPQHF
-	TRBJ1-3	TRBV19	-	TGTGCCAGTAGCTACATCCCGGGTCCTTCTGGAAACACCATATATTTT	CASSYIPGPSGNTIYF
-	TRBJ2-4	TRBV4-2	TRBD2	TGTGCCAGCAGCTCCTTTAAAATAGCGGGAGGGCTGGGCAAAAACATTCAGTACTTC	CASSSFKIAGGLGKNIQYF
-	TRBJ2-1	TRBV10-3	TRBD1	TGTGCCATCAGAAGACAGGGTCGGGACAATGAGCAGTTCTTC	CAIRRQGRDNEQFF
-	TRBJ1-2	TRBV7-9	-	TGTGCCAGCAGCGTAGCGGCAGGCTTTGGCTACACCTTC	CASSVAAGFGYTF
-	TRBJ2-1	TRBV9	TRBD2	TGTGCCAGCAGCTTACTAGCGGACAATGAGCAGTTCTTC	CASSLLADNEQFF
-	TRBJ1-5	TRBV7-2	-	TGTGCCAGCAGCCGGAATTTATATAGCAATCAGCCCCAGCATTTT	CASSRNLYSNQPQHF
-	TRBJ1-5	TRBV29-1	TRBD1	TGCAGCGTCTACGACAGGGGGCGGGATAGCAATCAGCCCCAGCATTTT	CSVYDRGRDSNQPQHF
-	TRBJ2-2	TRBV5-4	-	TGTGCCAGCAGCTTGGAGGGGTCGGGTGTGGGGGAGCTGTTTTTT	CASSLEGSGVGELFF
-	TRBJ2-7	TRBV14	TRBD2	TGTGCCAGCAGCCGGCAAGGCGGGACTAGCTTCTACGAGCAGTACTTC	CASSRQGGTSFYEQYF
-	TRBJ2-1	TRBV19	TRBD2	TGTGCCAGTAGTATAGCGAGCGGGGGGAACAATGAGCAGTTCTTC	CASSIASGGNNEQFF
-	TRBJ2-3	TRBV9	TRBD2	TGTGCCAGCAGCGTAGCGGGAGGAGCAGATACGCAGTATTTT	CASSVAGGADTQYF
once	TRBJ2-5	TRBV19	-	TGTGCCAGCGCACGAAAGGAGGGGACGCGGGGGACCCAGTACTTC	CASARKEGTRGTQYF
-	TRBJ1-5	TRBV10-1	-	TGCGCCAGCACCATCCTTCGGGGTCAGCCCCAGCATTTT	CASTILRGQPQHF
-	TRBJ2-1	TRBV23-1	-	TGCGCCAGCAGTCAGGATGGACGGCCCGAGCAGTTCTTC	CASSQDGRPEQFF
-	TRBJ1-6	TRBV25-1	TRBD1	TGTGCCAGCAGCCTCGGGACAGACAATTCACCCCTCCACTTT	CASSLGTDNSPLHF
-	TRBJ1-6	TRBV28	TRBD1	TGTGCCAGCAGTTCCCCCAGAGGGGGCGCGGATTCACCCCTCCACTTT	CASSSPRGGADSPLHF
-	TRBJ2-7	TRBV5-1	TRBD1	TGCGCCAGCAGCTACCGACAGGGATCCTACGAGCAGTACTTC	CASSYRQGSYEQYF
-	TRBJ2-5	TRBV7-7	-	TGTGCCAGCAGCCAAGGGTCGGGCAGTTGGCAAGAGACCCAGTACTTC	CASSQGSGSWQETQYF
-	TRBJ1-1	TRBV2	-	TGTGCCAGCCTATTTGTGGCGCCGAACACTGAAGCTTTCTTT	CASLFVAPNTEAFF
-	TRBJ2-7	TRBV5-1	-	TGCGCCAGCACAGGGAGCCTCTACGAGCAGTACTTC	CASTGSLYEQYF
-	TRBJ2-7	TRBV6-6	-	TGTGCCAGCAGTTACACCACTGGCCTTGACGAGCAGTACTTC	CASSYTTGLDEQYF
-	TRBJ2-5	TRBV29-1	-	TGCAGCGTTGAATGGGAGACCCAGTACTTC	CSVEWETQYF
-	TRBJ2-4	TRBV6-1	-	TGTGCCAGCAGTGAAACACCCGCCAAAAACATTCAGTACTTC	CASSETPAKNIQYF
-	TRBJ2-7	TRBV5-1	TRBD1	TGCGCCAGCAGCCCGATTAACCCGGGACAGGGCATTCGCGACGAGCAGTACTTC	CASSPINPGQGIRDEQYF
-	TRBJ2-3	TRBV5-4	-	TGTGCCAGCAGCTTGGATTTCGGGACCGATACGCAGTATTTT	CASSLDFGTDTQYF
few	TRBJ2-5	TRBV2	-	TGTGCCAGCAGTGACGGGGGCAGGGTCGGAGAGACCCAGTACTTC	CASSDGGRVGETQYF
few	TRBJ1-4	TRBV4-1	TRBD1	TGCGCCAGCAGCCAAGTAGGGACAGGGGTTGAAAAACTGTTTTTT	CASSQVGTGVEKLFF
-	TRBJ1-6	TRBV28	-	TGTGCCAGCAGTTTATTTGTTTCACCCCTCCACTTT	CASSLFVSPLHF
-	TRBJ2-3	TRBV10-1	-	TGCGCCAGCAGTGAGTTCGGGGGCGCAGATACGCAGTATTTT	CASSEFGGADTQYF
-	TRBJ2-1	TRBV15	-	TGTGCCACCAGCAGTATAAGCGGTGGGGTTTACAATGAGCAGTTCTTC	CATSSISGGVYNEQFF
few	TRBJ2-3	TRBV18	-	TGTGCCAGCTCGTATGGAGCAACAGATACGCAGTATTTT	CASSYGATDTQYF
-	TRBJ2-4	TRBV15	-	TGTGCCACCAGCAGAGAACCCTCCATTCAGTACTTC	CATSREPSIQYF
-	TRBJ2-1	TRBV19	-	TGTGCCAGTAGTATGGAAGGGTACCCACCCTACAATGAGCAGTTCTTC	CASSMEGYPPYNEQFF
once	TRBJ2-2	TRBV11-1	TRBD1	TGTGCCAGCAGCTTATTGCTTCAGGGGGCGGCGGCCGGGGAGCTGTTTTTT	CASSLLLQGAAAGELFF
-	TRBJ2-7	TRBV28	TRBD1	TGTGCCAGCAGTTTATTTGGACAGGTCAGTCGTTACGAGCAGTACTTC	CASSLFGQVSRYEQYF
-	TRBJ1-1	TRBV7-9	TRBD1	TGTGCCAGCAGTCCGAGACAGGGGCTCATGAACACTGAAGCTTTCTTT	CASSPRQGLMNTEAFF
-	TRBJ1-6	TRBV6-1	-	TGTGCCAGCAGTGAAGGGTCGCCGGCCCTCTGGGGAGTATCCCTCCACTTT	CASSEGSPALWGVSLHF
-	TRBJ2-6	TRBV9	-	TGTGCCAGCAGCGTCAACTTCTCCGGGACGGTCTATCCAGGGGCCAACGTCCTGACTTTC	CASSVNFSGTVYPGANVLTF
-	TRBJ2-1	TRBV7-9	-	TGTGCCAGCAGCGGGGGCTACTCCTACAATGAGCAGTTCTTC	CASSGGYSYNEQFF
medium-sized	TRBJ2-1	TRBV25-1	-	TGTGCCAGCAGTGAATACGGGGGCGCCTACAATGAGCAGTTCTTC	CASSEYGGAYNEQFF
-	TRBJ2-1	TRBV29-1	TRBD2	TGCAGCCTCACTAGCGGGGGGGCCGACAATGAGCAGTTCTTC	CSLTSGGADNEQFF
-	TRBJ2-5	TRBV6-5	TRBD2	TGTGCCAGCAGGGGACTAGCGGGGGTAGAGACCCAGTACTTC	CASRGLAGVETQYF
-	TRBJ2-7	TRBV18	TRBD1	TGTGCCAGCTCACCGGGGCAGACAGGGGGGGTCTACGAGCAGTACTTC	CASSPGQTGGVYEQYF
-	TRBJ1-2	TRBV25-1	TRBD1	TGTGCCAGCAGTGGGGGACAGGGAATTTATGGCTACACCTTC	CASSGGQGIYGYTF
once	TRBJ1-2	TRBV11-2	TRBD1	TGTGCCAGCAGCCCAGTCCGTGAGGGGGCGTGCACCTTC	CASSPVREGACTF
few	TRBJ2-3	TRBV5-1	TRBD2	TGCGCCAGCAGCCAGAGCGGGGGCACAGATACGCAGTATTTT	CASSQSGGTDTQYF
few	TRBJ1-3	TRBV10-3	-	TGTGCCATCAGTGAGGGGGGCGGGCCGCTGTCTGGAAACACCATATATTTT	CAISEGGGPLSGNTIYF
-	TRBJ1-2	TRBV9	TRBD1	TGTGCCAGCTCACGGACAGGGGGTCCTCTCTCTATGAATGGCTACACCTTC	CASSRTGGPLSMNGYTF
-	TRBJ2-5	TRBV7-2	-	TGTGCCAGCAGCTGGGACTTCCAAGAGACCCAGTACTTC	CASSWDFQETQYF
-	TRBJ2-3	TRBV9	TRBD2	TGTGCCAGCAGCGTGACTAGCGGAGCTAGCACAGATACGCAGTATTTT	CASSVTSGASTDTQYF
-	TRBJ2-7	TRBV5-6	-	TGTGCCAGCAGATATTCCGGGACGTCGTTCGAGCAGTACTTC	CASRYSGTSFEQYF